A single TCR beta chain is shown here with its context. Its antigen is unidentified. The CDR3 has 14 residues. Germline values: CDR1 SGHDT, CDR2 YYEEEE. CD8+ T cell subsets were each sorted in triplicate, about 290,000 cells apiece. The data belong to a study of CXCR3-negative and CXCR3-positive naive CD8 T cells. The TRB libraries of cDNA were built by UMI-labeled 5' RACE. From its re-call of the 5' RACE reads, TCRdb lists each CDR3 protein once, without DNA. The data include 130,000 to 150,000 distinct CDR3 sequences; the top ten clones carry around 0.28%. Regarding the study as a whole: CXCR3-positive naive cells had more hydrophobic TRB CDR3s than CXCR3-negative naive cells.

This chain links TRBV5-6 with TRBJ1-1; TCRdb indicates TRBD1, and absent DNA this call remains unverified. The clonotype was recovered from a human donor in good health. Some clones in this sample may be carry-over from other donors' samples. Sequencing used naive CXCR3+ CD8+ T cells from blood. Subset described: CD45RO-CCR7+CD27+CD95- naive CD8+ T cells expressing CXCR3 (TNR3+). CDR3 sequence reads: CASTQGGRKTEAFF.